The clone carrying this T cell receptor beta chain showed up just a few times. The target antigen is unknown. V dropped 1 base and J dropped 3 bases, with 7 bases sitting between them. The CDR3 has 13 residues. The germline CDR1 and CDR2 sequences are SGHVS and FNYEAQ. TCRdb used MiXCR to reprocess the 5' RACE reads, holding one entry per CDR3 protein. The repertoire has about 58,000 distinct CDR3 sequences, around 30% of them found once; the top ten carry 40% to 45%. This entry comes from a study of T-cell memory formation after mild COVID-19. Study-wide points: Pre-infection memory contained some responding clones, which suggested that cross-reactive memory had joined.

The V call is TRBV7-6, the J call TRBJ2-7; D gene uncertain. The source is a man between 18 and 35 years old who had mild COVID-19 (a few samples of this study predate the infection). Cell type and time point are not known. Sequenced sample: PBMCs or a T cell subset sorted from them (not recorded which). CDR3 sequence reads: CASSLDGFYEQYF. The CDR3 DNA reads as TGTGCCAGCAGCTTAGACGGATTCTACGAGCAGTACTTC.